Listed below are T cell receptor beta chains from one sample, sequenced in a study of cytomegalovirus exposure and HLA in healthy donors. Profiling relied on immunoSEQ multiplex PCR, and the TCRdb table lists in-frame clones only, not all of them. Of more than 150,000 clones listed, roughly 84% are singletons. The specimen was PBMCs. The receptors were gathered from a boy aged 2 to 10 in good health and CMV-seronegative. CDR3s include the opening cysteine and the closing phenylalanine or tryptophan. A D gene is named only where the DNA matches it firmly. The size of a clone is reported for some rows only, either as once, few or many, or as a class for expanded clones.

NA	TRBV19	once	TRBJ2-7	TGTGCCAGTAGTATAGAGGCAGGGCCGCCCTCCTACGAGCAGTACTTC	CASSIEAGPPSYEQYF
NA	TRBV15	NA	TRBJ2-5	TGTGCCACCAGCGGTCGACTAGGCGAGACCCAGTACTTC	CATSGRLGETQYF
NA	TRBV9	NA	TRBJ2-1	TGTGCCAGCAGCGTAGCCGACAGCGACAATGAGCAGTTCTTC	CASSVADSDNEQFF
TRBD1	TRBV11-2	NA	TRBJ1-1	TGTGCCAGCAGCGGAAGACAGGGGTTGAACACTGAAGCTTTCTTT	CASSGRQGLNTEAFF
TRBD1	TRBV6-8	NA	TRBJ2-7	TGTGCCAGCAGTAAGGGACAGGGGTCCCCCTACGAGCAGTACTTC	CASSKGQGSPYEQYF
TRBD1	TRBV6-6	NA	TRBJ2-5	TGTGCCAGCAGAACCGGGACAGGGGAAGAGACCCAGTACTTC	CASRTGTGEETQYF
NA	TRBV4-1	NA	TRBJ2-7	TGCGCCAGCAGCGAACCGTGGGGCGTACGGACCTACGAGCAGTACTTC	CASSEPWGVRTYEQYF
TRBD2	TRBV30	NA	TRBJ2-1	TGTGCCTGGAATCGGGGGACTAGCGGGAGCAATGAGCAGTTCTTC	CAWNRGTSGSNEQFF
TRBD2	TRBV5-1	NA	TRBJ2-1	TGCGCCAGCAGCTTGGCCGGGACTAGCAGGAATGAGCAGTTCTTC	CASSLAGTSRNEQFF
TRBD1	TRBV6-1	NA	TRBJ2-1	TGTGCCAGCACCGGGACAGTGGATGAGCAGTTCTTC	CASTGTVDEQFF
TRBD2	TRBV9	NA	TRBJ2-7	TGTGCCAGCAGCCCCGCGGGGGTAGCGGGAGGGGGCGAGCAGTACTTC	CASSPAGVAGGGEQYF
TRBD1	TRBV6-6	NA	TRBJ2-7	TGTGCCAGCAGTTCGGACAGGACCGGGTACGAGCAGTACTTC	CASSSDRTGYEQYF
TRBD2	TRBV5-1	NA	TRBJ2-5	TGCGCCAGCACCGGACTCCTAGCGGGGATGAAAGAGACCCAGTACTTC	CASTGLLAGMKETQYF
NA	TRBV4-1	NA	TRBJ2-7	TGCGCCAGCAGCCCTCGCGGGGCGCACGAGCAGTACTTC	CASSPRGAHEQYF
NA	TRBV7-9	NA	TRBJ2-5	TGTGCCAGCAGCTTCGGCGGAGAGACCCAGTACTTC	CASSFGGETQYF
NA	TRBV7-2	NA	TRBJ1-2	TGTGCCAGCAGCCCGGACAGACCCTATGGCTACACCTTC	CASSPDRPYGYTF
NA	TRBV10-1	few	TRBJ1-1	TGCGCCAGCAGTGAGACTATAACTGAAGCTTTCTTT	CASSETITEAFF
NA	TRBV15	NA	TRBJ2-7	TGTGCCACCAGCAGAGATAAGACAGTTTACGAGCAGTACTTC	CATSRDKTVYEQYF
NA	TRBV18	NA	TRBJ2-2	TGTGCCAGCTCACCACAAACTAGATCGGGCACCGGGGAGCTGTTTTTT	CASSPQTRSGTGELFF
NA	TRBV25-1	NA	TRBJ1-1	TGTGCCAGCAGTGAATCCCTCCCGGGGGAGGACACTGAAGCTTTCTTT	CASSESLPGEDTEAFF
NA	TRBV13	few	TRBJ2-7	TGTGCCAGCAGCTTAGGGGGGGGAGGGGGCTACGAGCAGTACTTC	CASSLGGGGGYEQYF
NA	TRBV28	NA	TRBJ1-3	TGTGCCAGCAGTTTACGGGAAATTGAGAGGAACACCATATATTTT	CASSLREIERNTIYF
NA	TRBV18	NA	TRBJ1-1	TGTGCCAGCTCACCACCGTCGAAAGCCGGCACTGAAGCTTTCTTT	CASSPPSKAGTEAFF
TRBD1	TRBV15	once	TRBJ1-2	TGTGCCACCAGCAGAGACCCGACAGGGCCAGGCTACACCTTC	CATSRDPTGPGYTF
TRBD2	TRBV5-4	once	TRBJ2-1	TGTGCCAGCAGCTTAACGGCGGGAGGGTCCTACAATGAGCAGTTCTTC	CASSLTAGGSYNEQFF
NA	TRBV10-2	NA	TRBJ2-7	TGCGCCAGCAGTGAGTGGGGAGGACCCTCCTACGAGCAGTACTTC	CASSEWGGPSYEQYF
NA	TRBV6-1	NA	TRBJ1-1	TGTGCCAGCAGTGAATTAGTTGGGGGGGACACTGAAGCTTTCTTT	CASSELVGGDTEAFF
NA	TRBV19	NA	TRBJ2-2	TGTGCCAGTAGTTGGGGAGTTGGGACCGGGGAGCTGTTTTTT	CASSWGVGTGELFF
TRBD2	TRBV28	NA	TRBJ2-1	TGTGCCAGCAGCTCAAGCAATCTACCGGGACTAGCGGGATACAATGAGCAGTTCTTC	CASSSSNLPGLAGYNEQFF
NA	TRBV18	NA	TRBJ2-2	TGTGCCAGCTCACCACGTCCAGGGGACACCGGGGAGCTGTTTTTT	CASSPRPGDTGELFF
NA	TRBV11-2	NA	TRBJ2-3	TGTGCCAGCAGCTTCCCGGATACGCAGTATTTT	CASSFPDTQYF
TRBD2	TRBV30	NA	TRBJ2-3	TGTGCCTGGAGCCCCGGGGGGGGCCGCACAGATACGCAGTATTTT	CAWSPGGGRTDTQYF
TRBD2	TRBV27	NA	TRBJ2-7	TGTGCCAGCAGGGACTCTCGGGGGGTAGGGGACGAGCAGTACTTC	CASRDSRGVGDEQYF